Listed here are 14 T cell receptor beta chains from one sample, sequenced in a study of blood T cell repertoires in COVID-19. TCRdb keeps only in-frame clones here, not all; method: immunoSEQ multiplex PCR. Of about 110,000 clones in the sample, over 75% are singletons; the top ten hold about a sixth. Sequenced: peripheral blood. Every receptor here comes from a woman of 80 years or more with active or convalescent COVID-19.

This chain links TRBV20-1 with TRBJ2-7; maybe TRBD2 (6 bases). CDR3 size: 11 residues. From germline, CDR1 is DFQATT and CDR2 SNEGSKA (reference sequence). Here the CDR3 reads CGSGSPYEQYF. CDR3 DNA: TGCGGTTCCGGGAGCCCCTACGAGCAGTACTTC.

Relative to its sample, this clone is medium-sized. This chain links TRBV7-2 with TRBJ1-5; D possibly corresponds to TRBD1 (5 bases). Germline CDR1 SGHTA, CDR2 FQGNSA. Trimming took 5 bases from V and 0 from J, leaving 14 bases between them. This CDR3 comprises 16 residues. Written as DNA, the CDR3 is TGTGCCAGCAGCCCTTGGGGGGGACTTAGCAATCAGCCCCAGCATTTT. Protein: CASSPWGGLSNQPQHF.

The J gene is TRBJ2-1, the V gene TRBV7-3; 7 nucleotides agree with TRBD2. The CDR3 length is 15 residues. The trim removed 2 bases at V and 3 bases at J, leaving 4 bases unmatched. The germline gives CDR1 SGHTA, CDR2 FQGTGA. The CDR3 region is CASSLSLADYNEQFF. The CDR3 nucleotides read TGTGCCAGCAGCTTATCGCTAGCGGACTACAATGAGCAGTTCTTC.

The gene calls are TRBV10-3 and TRBJ2-1, with D possibly matching TRBD1 (5 bases). The CDR3 is 16 amino acids. The germline CDR1 and CDR2 sequences are ENHRY and SYGVKD. Trimming removed 3 bases from V and 7 bases from J, with 19 bases in between. The DNA for the CDR3 is TGTGCCATCAGTGAAATCCAAGGGGCACAATGGAATGAGCAGTTCTTC. It yields the protein CAISEIQGAQWNEQFF.

The chain is built from TRBV20-1 and TRBJ2-5, with a weak D call TRBD2 (5 bases). Germline V gives CDR1 DFQATT, CDR2 SNEGSKA (reference sequence). Trimming cost V 3 bases and J 9 bases, with 17 bases left between them. The CDR3 totals 13 residues. In DNA form, the CDR3 reads TGCAGTGCTAGTGGCCCCGGAGGCGGTCCCCAGTACTTC. It yields the protein CSASGPGGGPQYF.

The chain links TRBV7-3 to TRBJ2-2, with D unresolved. The CDR3 contains 13 residues. CDR1 and CDR2 from the germline V gene are SGHTA and FQGTGA. Trimming cost V 3 bases and J 3 bases, with 5 bases left between them. CDR3 protein: CASSLSHTGELFF. The CDR3 bases are TGTGCCAGCAGCTTGAGTCACACCGGGGAGCTGTTTTTT.

The V and J genes are TRBV19 and TRBJ1-5; 7 bases are shared with TRBD1. With 5 bases clipped from V and 2 bases from J, the junction kept 12 bases outside the gene matches. Looked up from germline, CDR1 is LNHDA and CDR2 is SQIVND (reference sequence). The CDR3 is 17 residues long. CDR3 loop: CASSPFRGTVGNQPQHF. CDR3 in DNA: TGTGCCAGTAGTCCATTTAGGGGGACAGTAGGCAATCAGCCCCAGCATTTT.

The V call is TRBV10-1, the J call TRBJ2-1; D gene ambiguous. Trimming shortened V by 3 bases and J by 3 bases, and 9 bases separated the two germline ends. The CDR3 contains 14 residues. Germline values: CDR1 WNHNN, CDR2 SYGVQD (reference sequence). The CDR3 nucleotides are TGCGCCAGCAGTGACGGTGGTTACTACAATGAGCAGTTCTTC. Residues: CASSDGGYYNEQFF.

The gene calls are TRBV4-1 and TRBJ2-5; 9 bases map to TRBD1. With 1 base clipped from V and 5 bases from J, the junction kept 8 bases outside the gene matches. The CDR3 covers 16 residues. Per germline, CDR1 MGHRA and CDR2 YSYEKL. The chain's CDR3 is CASSQVRGTGKETQYF. CDR3 in DNA: TGCGCCAGCAGCCAAGTGCGTGGGACAGGGAAGGAGACCCAGTACTTC.

The CDR3 DNA reads as TGTGCCAGCAGCGTAGGTCCAATCCCAGATACGCAGTATTTT. Translation: CASSVGPIPDTQYF. This sequence joins TRBV9 and TRBJ2-3; D unresolved. From germline, CDR1 is SGDLS and CDR2 YYNGEE. V was clipped by 0 bases and J by 4 bases, with 9 bases between them. The length of the CDR3 is 14 residues.

This clone was detected a few times. The junction departs from germline at one end; a sequencing error may be responsible. J is TRBJ1-5 and V is TRBV7-7; 9 positions match TRBD1. Per the germline V gene, CDR1 is SSHAT and CDR2 is FNYEAQ (reference sequence). There are 14 residues in the CDR3. In DNA form, the CDR3 reads TGTGCTAGCAGGGGACGACAGGGGGATCAGCCCCAGCATTTT. The encoded protein is CASRGRQGDQPQHF.

CDR3 protein: CASSPRGGAYNEQFF. The CDR3 bases are TGTGCCAGCAGCCCCCGGGGGGGGGCTTACAATGAGCAGTTCTTC. This chain connects TRBV6-5 to TRBJ2-1; 8 bases match TRBD2. CDR3 length equals 15 residues. V gave up 6 bases and J gave up 4 bases; unmatched junction bases: 8. The germline gives CDR1 MNHEY, CDR2 SVGAGI.

The CDR3 DNA follows: TGCGCCAGCAGTGAAGTAGCCACAGATACGCAGTATTTT. The encoded protein is CASSEVATDTQYF. This sequence joins TRBV10-1 and TRBJ2-3; D call uncertain. Trimming took 3 bases from V and 2 from J, leaving 6 bases between them. The CDR3 extends over 13 amino acids. Germline V lookup: CDR1 WNHNN, CDR2 SYGVQD (reference sequence).

The chain couples TRBV6-2 or TRBV6-3 to TRBJ2-1; no clear D. The CDR3 runs 16 residues. Trimming took off 5 bases at V and 0 bases at J, with 14 bases between the two ends. Germline V gives CDR1 MNHEY, CDR2 SVGEGT. In DNA form, the CDR3 reads TGTGCCAGCAGTGCGCTCCAAGCCCGCTCCTACAATGAGCAGTTCTTC. Protein sequence: CASSALQARSYNEQFF.